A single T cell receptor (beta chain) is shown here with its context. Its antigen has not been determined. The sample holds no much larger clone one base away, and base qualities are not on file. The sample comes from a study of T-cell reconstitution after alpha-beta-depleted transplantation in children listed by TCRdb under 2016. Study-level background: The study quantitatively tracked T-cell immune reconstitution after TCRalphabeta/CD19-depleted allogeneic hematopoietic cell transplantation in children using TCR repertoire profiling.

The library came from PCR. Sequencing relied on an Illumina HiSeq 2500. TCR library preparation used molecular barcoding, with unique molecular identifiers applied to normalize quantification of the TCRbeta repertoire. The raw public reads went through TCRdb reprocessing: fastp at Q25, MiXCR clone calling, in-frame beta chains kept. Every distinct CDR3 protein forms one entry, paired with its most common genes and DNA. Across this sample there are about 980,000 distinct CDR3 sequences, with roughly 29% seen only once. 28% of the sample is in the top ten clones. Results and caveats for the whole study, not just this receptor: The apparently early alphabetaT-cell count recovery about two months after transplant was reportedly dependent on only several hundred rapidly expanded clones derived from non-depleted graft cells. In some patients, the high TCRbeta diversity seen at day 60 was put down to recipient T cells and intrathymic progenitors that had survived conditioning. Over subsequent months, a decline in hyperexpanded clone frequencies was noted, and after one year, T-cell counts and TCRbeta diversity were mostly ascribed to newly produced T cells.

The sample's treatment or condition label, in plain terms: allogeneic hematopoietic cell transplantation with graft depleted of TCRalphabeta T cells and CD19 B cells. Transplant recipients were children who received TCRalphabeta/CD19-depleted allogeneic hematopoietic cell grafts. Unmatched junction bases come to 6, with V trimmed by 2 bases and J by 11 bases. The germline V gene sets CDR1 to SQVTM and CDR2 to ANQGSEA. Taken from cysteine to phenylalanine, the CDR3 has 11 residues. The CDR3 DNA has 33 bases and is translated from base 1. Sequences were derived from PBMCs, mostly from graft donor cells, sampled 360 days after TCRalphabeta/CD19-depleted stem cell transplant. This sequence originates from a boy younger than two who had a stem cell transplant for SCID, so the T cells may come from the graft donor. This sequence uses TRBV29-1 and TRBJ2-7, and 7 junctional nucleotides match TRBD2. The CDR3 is CSVEWGGREYF. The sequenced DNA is TGCAGCGTTGAATGGGGGGGTAGGGAGTACTTC.